This T cell receptor beta chain was obtained from a study of T cell changes during pregnancy in multiple sclerosis. Germline loops: CDR1 SGHDT, CDR2 YYEEEE. This CDR3 has 12 amino acids. The germline V and J ends were trimmed by 3 bases and 4 bases, with 7 bases remaining between them. Clones were sequenced by immunoSEQ multiplex PCR, and TCRdb holds only the in-frame ones, with some missing. The repertoire includes 35,000 to 40,000 clones, approximately 90% of them detected once, and about 7% sits in the top ten. Sequencing was performed on CD8+ T cells from peripheral blood mononuclear cells, taken in the third trimester of pregnancy. This TCR was recovered from a female donor with multiple sclerosis, enrolled in a pregnancy study. V and J are TRBV5-6 and TRBJ1-1, with D possibly matching TRBD1 (5 bases). CDR3 sequence reads: CASSWGGTEAFF. CDR3 sequence (DNA): TGTGCCAGCAGCTGGGGGGGCACTGAAGCTTTCTTT.